A selection of T cell receptor beta chains follows, all from one sample in a study of T cell clusters in autoimmune cytopenias. Reprocessing the multiplex PCR reads, TCRdb reports a single entry for every CDR3 protein and omits DNA. This table holds 12,000 or so distinct CDR3 sequences. These same data were also listed under a study on T cell repertoires in aging, cancer and after chemotherapy.

Sequenced sample: peripheral blood. Receptor source: a human donor in good health. The CDR3 runs from the conserved cysteine through the conserved F or W. Fields, in order: V gene, J gene, clone size, CDR3 protein. A row's size may be missing; if present it is once, few, many or a size class.

TRBV6-2/TRBV6-3,TRBJ2-1,-,CASRSLGQGARNEQFF
TRBV30,TRBJ2-7,-,CAWSSRVAYEQYF
TRBV18,TRBJ2-2,medium-sized,CASSPEVSAGGELFF
TRBV6-6,TRBJ2-7,-,CASSSTGTSGGASYEQYF
TRBV19,TRBJ1-2,-,CASMSIYGYTF
TRBV7-6,TRBJ2-1,-,CASSSGGYTNEQFF
TRBV19,TRBJ2-1,-,CASSPGLANEQFF
TRBV18,TRBJ2-1,-,CASSPPSGNEQFF
TRBV6-2/TRBV6-3,TRBJ2-3,-,CASSYLSGGGTDTQYF
TRBV18,TRBJ1-5,-,CASSPSQGNQPQHF
TRBV6-5,TRBJ2-2,-,CASSPARGGTGELFF
TRBV12-3/TRBV12-4,TRBJ2-1,-,CASRGLDNEQFF
TRBV29-1,TRBJ2-5,medium-sized,CSVEASRETQYF
TRBV19,TRBJ1-1,-,CASSLRTGATEAFF
TRBV6-5,TRBJ2-7,-,CASSQTGFYEQYF
TRBV18,TRBJ1-5,-,CASSPNRGQGNQPQHF
TRBV13,TRBJ2-7,-,CASSLIGVGAYEQYF
TRBV12-3/TRBV12-4,TRBJ2-2,-,CASSFSQGAGELFF
TRBV28,TRBJ2-3,-,CATGPRDTQYF
TRBV29-1,TRBJ2-5,medium-sized,CSVEVEGETQYF
TRBV5-4,TRBJ1-6,-,CASSYGTGGGRYHSPLHF
TRBV12-3/TRBV12-4,TRBJ2-3,-,CASSRLMAGGTDTQYF
TRBV6-1,TRBJ1-6,-,CASSSAGGAGSPLHF
TRBV18,TRBJ1-1,-,CASSPTGNTEAFF
TRBV6-2/TRBV6-3,TRBJ2-7,-,CASAPTAAYEQYF
TRBV7-9,TRBJ2-3,-,CASSLLALGSDTQYF
TRBV19,TRBJ2-3,medium-sized,CASRYGVGGRTDTQYF
TRBV15,TRBJ2-5,medium-sized,CATSMGFKETQYF
TRBV19,TRBJ2-2,medium-sized,CASSATRTGWHGELFF
TRBV6-6,TRBJ2-2,medium-sized,CASSYRTGELFF
TRBV12-3/TRBV12-4,TRBJ2-1,-,CASNPSGTNEQFF
TRBV7-6,TRBJ1-2,-,CASSPGLANYGYTF
TRBV18,TRBJ2-5,-,CASSPRQGGQETQYF
TRBV6-5,TRBJ2-1,-,CASSSSGGAVGNEQFF
TRBV19,TRBJ2-5,-,CASSIRLGRETQYF
TRBV5-1,TRBJ1-1,-,CASSQTAGGTEAFF
TRBV6-1,TRBJ1-4,-,CASSETGAREKLFF
TRBV7-9,TRBJ2-3,-,CASSSGTEFRDTQYF
TRBV21-1,TRBJ2-1,-,CASSKRGSLSYNEQFF
TRBV12-3/TRBV12-4,TRBJ2-7,-,CASSFKREGEQYF
TRBV10-3,TRBJ1-1,-,CATARPGTNTEAFF
TRBV18,TRBJ2-2,-,CASRSHAGELFF
TRBV12-3/TRBV12-4,TRBJ2-1,-,CASSLQGHRNEQFF
TRBV6-2/TRBV6-3,TRBJ2-1,-,CASSYRCGGNLSQFF
TRBV6-2/TRBV6-3,TRBJ2-7,-,CASSTTVYEQYF
TRBV11-3,TRBJ2-6,-,CASSLDRGGSGANVLTF
TRBV11-3,TRBJ2-1,-,CASTRGPYNEQFF
TRBV11-3,TRBJ1-1,-,CASSQWWTGEEDTEAFF
TRBV19,TRBJ2-3,medium-sized,CASSVRGHGTDTQYF
TRBV30,TRBJ1-2,-,CAWSVGGSRDGYTF
TRBV29-1,TRBJ2-5,medium-sized,CSVVGVTGTETQYF
TRBV19,TRBJ1-2,-,CASSIPGDGGYTF
TRBV15,TRBJ2-2,medium-sized,CATSREQGERGGELFF
TRBV19,TRBJ1-5,-,CASSMQGTQPQHF
TRBV13,TRBJ2-5,-,CASSRLAEYQETQYF
TRBV27,TRBJ2-5,-,CASSPVAGRSPETQYF